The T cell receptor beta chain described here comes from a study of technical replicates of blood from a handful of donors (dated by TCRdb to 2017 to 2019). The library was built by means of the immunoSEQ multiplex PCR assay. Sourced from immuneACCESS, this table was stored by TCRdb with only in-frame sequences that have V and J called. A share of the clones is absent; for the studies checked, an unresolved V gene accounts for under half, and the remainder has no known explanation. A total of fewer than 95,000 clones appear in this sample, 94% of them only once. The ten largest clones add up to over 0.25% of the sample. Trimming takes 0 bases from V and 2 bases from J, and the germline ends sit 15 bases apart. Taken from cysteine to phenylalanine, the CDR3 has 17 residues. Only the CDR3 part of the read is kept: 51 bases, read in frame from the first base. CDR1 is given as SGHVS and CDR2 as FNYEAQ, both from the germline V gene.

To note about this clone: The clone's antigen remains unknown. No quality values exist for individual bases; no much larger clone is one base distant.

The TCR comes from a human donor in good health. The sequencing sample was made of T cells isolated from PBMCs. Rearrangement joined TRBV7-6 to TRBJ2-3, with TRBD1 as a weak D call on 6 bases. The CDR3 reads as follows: CASSLATAGAPTDTQYF. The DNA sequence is TGTGCCAGCAGCTTAGCTACGGCAGGGGCACCCACAGATACGCAGTATTTT.